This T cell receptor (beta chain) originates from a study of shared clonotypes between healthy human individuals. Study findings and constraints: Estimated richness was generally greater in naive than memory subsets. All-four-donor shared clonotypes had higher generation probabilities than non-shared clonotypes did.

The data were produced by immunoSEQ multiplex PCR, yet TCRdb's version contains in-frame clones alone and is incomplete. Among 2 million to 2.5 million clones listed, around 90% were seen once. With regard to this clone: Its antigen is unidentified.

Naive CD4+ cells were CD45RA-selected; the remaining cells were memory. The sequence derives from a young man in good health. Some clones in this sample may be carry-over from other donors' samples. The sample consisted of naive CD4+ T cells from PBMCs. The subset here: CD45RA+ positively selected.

CDR3 nucleotides: TGTGCCAGCATTTCCCGTCTTGGGCCAGGGACCCGCACAGATACGCAGTATTTT. It codes for CASISRLGPGTRTDTQYF. This sequence joins TRBV2 and TRBJ2-3; tentatively, D is TRBD1 or TRBD2 (5 bases each). Germline-derived CDR1 and CDR2 are SNHLY and FYNNEI. This CDR3 region has 18 residues. With 7 bases removed from V and 1 base from J, the gap between germline ends came to 24 bases. The full variable domain, its missing parts supplied by reference TRBV2 and TRBJ2-3, is EPEVTQTPSHQVTQMGQEVILRCVPISNHLYFYWYRQILGQKVEFLVSFYNNEISEKSEIFDDQFSVERPDGSNFTLKIRSTKLEDSAMYFCASISRLGPGTRTDTQYFGPGTRLTVL.